This paragraph reports one T cell receptor (beta chain). Possible read error: a much larger clone is one base away. This sample is part of a study of T cells in Graves' hyperthyroidism and ophthalmopathy. Amplification yielded TCR beta CDR3 regions, with RNA transcripts as the source. Using the HTBI primer set, a first-round RT-PCR was run on the TCR CDR3. One entry per CDR3 protein results from TCRdb running MiXCR on the multiplex PCR reads. The sample has 730,000 or so distinct CDR3 sequences; approximately 18% are singletons. Germline loops: CDR1 MNHEY, CDR2 SMNVEV (reference sequence). Trimming took 5 bases from V and 6 from J, leaving 20 bases between them. CDR3 length: 16 residues.

The V and J genes are TRBV27 and TRBJ2-1, with TRBD2 as a possible D gene (5 bases). This TCR derives from a woman between 50 and 59 years old with Graves' hyperthyroidism that later progressed to Graves' ophthalmopathy. Sequencing input: blood. The CDR3 loop reads CASSTLLGRACNEQFF. The CDR3 DNA follows: TGTGCCAGCAGTACCTTGCTGGGGAGAGCTTGCAATGAGCAGTTCTTC.